What follows are 14 T cell receptor beta chains derived from one specimen sequenced in a study of shared clonotypes between healthy human individuals. The repertoire was sequenced with immunoSEQ multiplex PCR; TCRdb's copy has only in-frame clones and lacks some. Of approximately 740,000 clones listed, 80% to 95% are singletons. Naivety among CD8 cells was defined by CD45RO negativity and positive CCR7 selection, thereby excluding terminally differentiated effector memory CD45RA+ cells. The source material was naive CD8+ T cells sorted from blood. These receptors were collected from a man aged 25 to 45 in good health.

This clone has just one count. This chain connects TRBV7-2 to TRBJ2-7, with D unresolved. The V end lost 1 base, the J end lost 2 bases, and 12 bases lay between the germline ends. Germline loops: CDR1 SGHTA, CDR2 FQGNSA. This CDR3 has 15 residues. This CDR3 is CASSLVSVDTYEQYF. The CDR3 DNA sequence: TGTGCCAGCAGCTTAGTCTCCGTAGATACCTACGAGCAGTACTTC.

Details on this clone: Other DNA sequences in the same sample also yield this CDR3. V and J are TRBV7-9 and TRBJ2-1; D is uncertain. This CDR3 has 13 amino acids. Germline V gene lookup returns CDR1 SEHNR and CDR2 FQNEAQ (reference sequence). Trimming cost V 1 base and J 3 bases, with 4 bases left between them. The CDR3 DNA reads as TGTGCCAGCAGCTTAGAGGACTACAATGAGCAGTTCTTC. It translates to CASSLEDYNEQFF.

The chain recombines TRBV27 with TRBJ2-1; D unresolved. Trimming removed 8 bases from V and 8 bases from J, with 22 bases in between. The CDR3 is 15 residues long. Germline CDR1 MNHEY, CDR2 SMNVEV (reference sequence). The CDR3: CASSLGGIPLYEQFF. CDR3 coding DNA: TGTGCCAGCTCCTTGGGTGGTATCCCCCTTTATGAGCAGTTCTTC.

The chain uses TRBV19 and TRBJ2-2; TRBD1 agrees at 8 bases. V shed 10 bases and J 7 bases; nucleotides not matched to a gene: 14. Per the germline V gene, CDR1 is LNHDA and CDR2 is SQIVND (reference sequence). The CDR3 extends over 15 amino acids. CDR3 sequence (DNA): TGTGCCATTAGAAAGAGAGGACAGGGCGACGGGGAGCTGTTTTTT. Its translation: CAIRKRGQGDGELFF.

The J gene is TRBJ2-2, the V gene TRBV15; 7 bases are a match to TRBD1. The CDR3 has 18 amino acids. Germline V gives CDR1 LNHNV, CDR2 YYDKDF (reference sequence). Germline trimming cut 2 bases from V and 2 bases from J; bases unmatched to any gene: 11. The CDR3 protein is CATSRPLFTGANTGELFF. As DNA, the CDR3 is TGTGCCACCAGCAGACCCCTTTTTACAGGGGCTAACACCGGGGAGCTGTTTTTT.

This clone was counted only a few times. The chain couples TRBV27 to TRBJ1-2; the D gene is possibly TRBD1 (6 bases). Trimming took off 0 bases at V and 7 bases at J, with 12 bases between the two ends. Per the germline V gene, CDR1 is MNHEY and CDR2 is SMNVEV (reference sequence). There are 14 residues in the CDR3. As DNA, the CDR3 is TGTGCCAGCAGTTTATCAGCGGGGGCCGGTGGCTACACCTTC. Translation gives CASSLSAGAGGYTF.

This chain links TRBV27 with TRBJ2-7, with 7 bases aligning to TRBD2. Germline values: CDR1 MNHEY, CDR2 SMNVEV (reference sequence). The V segment lost 5 bases and the J segment 7 bases; nucleotides outside the gene matches: 11. This CDR3 contains 14 residues. CDR3 DNA: TGTGCCAGCAGTCTCGCGGGGGAATTTGGAGAGCAGTACTTC. Translating it yields CASSLAGEFGEQYF.

The chain combines TRBV29-1 with TRBJ2-1, with D uncertain. CDR3 length: 12 residues. Germline CDR1 is SQVTM and CDR2 is ANQGSEA. Trimming pared 2 bases from V and 10 bases from J, leaving 12 bases between. CDR3 coding DNA: TGCAGCGTTGAAAGGTCTCGACGGGAGCAGTTCTTC. It specifies CSVERSRREQFF.

V is TRBV7-3 and J is TRBJ2-7, with 7 bases fitting TRBD1. The germline V gene encodes CDR1 SGHTA and CDR2 FQGTGA. V shed 3 bases, J shed 6 bases, and the junction held 2 bases outside the gene matches. The CDR3 extends over 12 amino acids. The CDR3 region is CASSFTGAEQYF. In DNA form, the CDR3 reads TGTGCCAGCAGCTTTACAGGGGCCGAGCAGTACTTC.

The chain joins TRBV4-3 to TRBJ2-2, with unresolved D. In germline, CDR1 is LGHNA, CDR2 YSLEER. This CDR3 has 15 amino acids. Trimming removed 4 bases from V and 0 bases from J, with 9 bases in between. The CDR3 nucleotides read TGCGCCAGCAGCCCCTGGCGGTCGAACACCGGGGAGCTGTTTTTT. Amino acids: CASSPWRSNTGELFF.

The V gene is TRBV30, the J gene TRBJ2-7; no firm D call. Germline loops: CDR1 GTSNPN, CDR2 SVGIG (reference sequence). This CDR3 is 13 amino acids long. V lost 0 bases and J lost 4, with 10 bases in between. The CDR3: CAWSVGNGYEQYF. CDR3 nucleotide sequence: TGTGCCTGGAGTGTAGGAAATGGTTACGAGCAGTACTTC.

This chain connects TRBV28 to TRBJ2-7; weak D call: TRBD2 (7 bases). Germline CDR1 is MDHEN and CDR2 is SYDVKM. The V and J ends lost 8 bases and 4 bases respectively, with 15 bases between them. This CDR3 region has 13 residues. The DNA for the CDR3 is TGTGCCAGCGGGGGGGCTAGCGGTTACGAGCAGTACTTC. Translating gives CASGGASGYEQYF.

This sequence joins TRBV5-6 and TRBJ2-2; no reliable D call. Per the germline V gene, CDR1 is SGHDT and CDR2 is YYEEEE. V dropped 0 bases and J dropped 6 bases, with 9 bases sitting between them. This CDR3 has 14 amino acids. The CDR3 loop is CASSLANGPGELFF. The CDR3 DNA follows: TGTGCCAGCAGCTTGGCCAACGGACCCGGGGAGCTGTTTTTT.

V and J are TRBV27 and TRBJ2-2; D gene uncertain. This CDR3 contains 12 residues. CDR1 MNHEY and CDR2 SMNVEV come from the germline V gene (reference sequence). With 6 bases removed from V and 3 bases from J, the gap between germline ends came to 5 bases. CDR3 amino acids: CASSDYTGELFF. DNA of the CDR3: TGTGCCAGCAGCGACTACACCGGGGAGCTGTTTTTT.